A selection of T cell receptor beta chains follows, all from one sample in a study of Ad26.COV2.S vaccination and SARS-CoV-2 variants. Sequencing used immunoSEQ multiplex PCR; TCRdb keeps in-frame clones, though not all of them. This table holds hundreds of thousands of clones, roughly four fifths found once. The sequences come from peripheral blood, collected in a trial of Ad26.COV2.S vaccine versus placebo. Receptor source: a person aged 18-60 years who received the Ad26.COV2.S COVID-19 vaccine or a placebo. CDR3s include the opening cysteine and the closing phenylalanine or tryptophan. Each record gives: V gene, J gene, clone size, CDR3 protein. Size is omitted from some rows. Given values are once, few, many or a class for expanded clones.

v_gene: TRBV20-1
j_gene: TRBJ1-1
abundance: .
CDR3aa: CSARRRGEAFF

v_gene: TRBV3-1/TRBV3-2
j_gene: TRBJ1-1
abundance: .
CDR3aa: CASSQPGLRPEAFF

v_gene: TRBV5-6
j_gene: TRBJ1-2
abundance: few
CDR3aa: CASSLAQVLGGYTF

v_gene: TRBV30
j_gene: TRBJ2-2
abundance: .
CDR3aa: CAWVGGYTNTGELFF

v_gene: TRBV29-1
j_gene: TRBJ2-7
abundance: once
CDR3aa: CSATRQGLTEQYF

v_gene: TRBV11-3
j_gene: TRBJ2-2
abundance: .
CDR3aa: CASSPEPRGLGGELFF

v_gene: TRBV19
j_gene: TRBJ1-4
abundance: .
CDR3aa: CASSTTGDVLYGKLFF

v_gene: TRBV7-9
j_gene: TRBJ1-1
abundance: .
CDR3aa: CASSPYGGTQNTEAFF

v_gene: TRBV2
j_gene: TRBJ1-6
abundance: once
CDR3aa: CASSNTSPLHF

v_gene: TRBV6-1
j_gene: TRBJ1-2
abundance: .
CDR3aa: CASSEGGGNGYTF

v_gene: TRBV2
j_gene: TRBJ2-5
abundance: .
CDR3aa: CASSEQGATQYF

v_gene: TRBV6-5
j_gene: TRBJ2-2
abundance: .
CDR3aa: CASRARVAGELFF

v_gene: TRBV28
j_gene: TRBJ1-3
abundance: .
CDR3aa: CASSYQTASGNTIYF

v_gene: TRBV5-1
j_gene: TRBJ1-1
abundance: once
CDR3aa: CASSFTGGAVTEAFF

v_gene: TRBV10-3
j_gene: TRBJ2-3
abundance: .
CDR3aa: CAISRLAESTDTQYF

v_gene: TRBV6-1
j_gene: TRBJ2-6
abundance: .
CDR3aa: CASGAGAISGANVLTF

v_gene: TRBV30
j_gene: TRBJ1-5
abundance: .
CDR3aa: CAWGPANGGSQPQHF

v_gene: TRBV5-6
j_gene: TRBJ1-1
abundance: .
CDR3aa: CASSLLGVNTEAFF

v_gene: TRBV5-1
j_gene: TRBJ2-7
abundance: .
CDR3aa: CASSLGGLAPTYEQYF

v_gene: TRBV7-9
j_gene: TRBJ1-1
abundance: .
CDR3aa: CASSLAGMEAFF

v_gene: TRBV6-2/TRBV6-3
j_gene: TRBJ1-5
abundance: .
CDR3aa: CASSQFSGQGLQHF

v_gene: TRBV24-1
j_gene: TRBJ1-2
abundance: .
CDR3aa: CATSAGNYGYTF

v_gene: TRBV4-1
j_gene: TRBJ1-4
abundance: .
CDR3aa: CASSQGPEGEKLFF

v_gene: TRBV5-1
j_gene: TRBJ1-2
abundance: once
CDR3aa: CASSLGAVLGDGYTF

v_gene: TRBV13
j_gene: TRBJ2-3
abundance: .
CDR3aa: CASSFGGADTQYF

v_gene: TRBV11-2
j_gene: TRBJ2-1
abundance: .
CDR3aa: CASTTLRGRLSYNEQFF

v_gene: TRBV19
j_gene: TRBJ1-2
abundance: .
CDR3aa: CASSIVPGSPYGYTF

v_gene: TRBV2
j_gene: TRBJ1-3
abundance: .
CDR3aa: CASSRTGGFLSGNTIYF

v_gene: TRBV7-8
j_gene: TRBJ1-5
abundance: few
CDR3aa: CANRSSNQPQHF

v_gene: TRBV20-1
j_gene: TRBJ2-1
abundance: .
CDR3aa: CSASTSYGEQFF

v_gene: TRBV18
j_gene: TRBJ1-4
abundance: .
CDR3aa: CASSPPSGRSEKLFF

v_gene: TRBV27
j_gene: TRBJ2-7
abundance: few
CDR3aa: CASSKRTGSEQYF

v_gene: TRBV7-8
j_gene: TRBJ2-5
abundance: .
CDR3aa: CASSLASSGVRGETQYF

v_gene: TRBV4-2
j_gene: TRBJ2-7
abundance: .
CDR3aa: CASTRGGGAYEQYF

v_gene: TRBV6-5
j_gene: TRBJ1-2
abundance: .
CDR3aa: CASSPDRGPLYGYTF

v_gene: TRBV12-5
j_gene: TRBJ1-1
abundance: .
CDR3aa: CASGREVGEAFF

v_gene: TRBV19
j_gene: TRBJ1-2
abundance: .
CDR3aa: CASSIDGQGGYGYTF

v_gene: TRBV18
j_gene: TRBJ2-7
abundance: once
CDR3aa: CASSPRGTDYEQYF

v_gene: TRBV5-1
j_gene: TRBJ2-2
abundance: few
CDR3aa: CASTGGSSDTGELFF

v_gene: TRBV19
j_gene: TRBJ2-3
abundance: .
CDR3aa: CASSIGTSVTDTQYF

v_gene: TRBV6-5
j_gene: TRBJ2-1
abundance: .
CDR3aa: CASSYSPAGVRNEQFF

v_gene: TRBV6-6
j_gene: TRBJ1-2
abundance: .
CDR3aa: CASSRDRGYTF

v_gene: TRBV7-2
j_gene: TRBJ2-1
abundance: .
CDR3aa: CASSPWAQGLQDEQFF

v_gene: TRBV30
j_gene: TRBJ1-6
abundance: .
CDR3aa: CAWRGGGLENSPLHF

v_gene: TRBV9
j_gene: TRBJ2-2
abundance: .
CDR3aa: CASSETRGELFF

v_gene: TRBV12-3/TRBV12-4
j_gene: TRBJ1-5
abundance: .
CDR3aa: CASSPTGNQPQHF

v_gene: TRBV15
j_gene: TRBJ1-6
abundance: .
CDR3aa: CATSIEVYNSPLHF

v_gene: TRBV14
j_gene: TRBJ1-1
abundance: once
CDR3aa: CASSQDSWYTEAFF

v_gene: TRBV5-1
j_gene: TRBJ2-5
abundance: .
CDR3aa: CASSPTRQVGETQYF

v_gene: TRBV14
j_gene: TRBJ2-4
abundance: .
CDR3aa: CASSQENRGAKNIQYF

v_gene: TRBV6-2/TRBV6-3
j_gene: TRBJ1-2
abundance: .
CDR3aa: CASSYSIGLDGYTF

v_gene: TRBV25-1
j_gene: TRBJ2-7
abundance: .
CDR3aa: CASSEYRSIEGTPEQYF

v_gene: TRBV5-1
j_gene: TRBJ2-7
abundance: .
CDR3aa: CASSPPGTAYEQYF

v_gene: TRBV7-9
j_gene: TRBJ1-1
abundance: .
CDR3aa: CASSGPTEAFF